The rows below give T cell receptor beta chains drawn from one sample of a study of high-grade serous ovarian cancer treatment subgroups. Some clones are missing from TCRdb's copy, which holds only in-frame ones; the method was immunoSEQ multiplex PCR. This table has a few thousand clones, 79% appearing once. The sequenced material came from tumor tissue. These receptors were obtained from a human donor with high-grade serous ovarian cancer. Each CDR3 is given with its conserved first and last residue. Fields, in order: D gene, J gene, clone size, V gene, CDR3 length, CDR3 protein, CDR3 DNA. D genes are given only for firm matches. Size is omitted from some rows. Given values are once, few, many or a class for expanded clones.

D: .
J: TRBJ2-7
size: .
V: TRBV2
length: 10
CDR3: CASSDYEQYF
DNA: TGTGCCAGCAGTGACTACGAGCAGTACTTC

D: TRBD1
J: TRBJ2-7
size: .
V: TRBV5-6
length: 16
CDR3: CASSLAYRGRLEEQYF
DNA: TGTGCCAGCAGCTTGGCATACAGGGGGCGTCTAGAAGAGCAGTACTTC

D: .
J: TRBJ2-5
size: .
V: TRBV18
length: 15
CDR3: CASSPPDASLETQYF
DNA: TGTGCCAGCTCACCTCCGGACGCTAGCTTAGAGACCCAGTACTTC

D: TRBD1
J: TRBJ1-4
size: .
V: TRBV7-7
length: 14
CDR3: CASSFDRGSEKLFF
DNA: TGTGCCAGCAGCTTCGACAGGGGGAGTGAAAAACTGTTTTTT

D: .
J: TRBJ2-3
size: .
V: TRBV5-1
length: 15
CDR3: CASRASGPATDTQYF
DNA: TGCGCCAGCAGGGCCTCTGGGCCGGCGACAGATACGCAGTATTTT

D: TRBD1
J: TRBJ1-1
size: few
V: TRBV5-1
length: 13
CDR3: CASSLYRGREAFF
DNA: TGCGCCAGCAGCTTGTACAGGGGGCGAGAGGCTTTCTTT

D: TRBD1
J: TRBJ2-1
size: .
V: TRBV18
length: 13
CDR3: CASSPRQGLEQFF
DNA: TGTGCCAGCTCACCTAGACAGGGATTGGAGCAGTTCTTC

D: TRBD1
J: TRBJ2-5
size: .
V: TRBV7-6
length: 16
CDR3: CASSLVGQGLVETQYF
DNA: TGTGCCAGCAGCTTAGTGGGACAGGGGTTGGTGGAGACCCAGTACTTC

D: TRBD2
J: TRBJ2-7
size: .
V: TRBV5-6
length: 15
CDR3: CASSLVGGGANEQYF
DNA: TGTGCCAGCAGCTTGGTTGGCGGGGGGGCCAACGAGCAGTACTTC

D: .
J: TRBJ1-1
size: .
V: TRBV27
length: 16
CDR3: CASSLGGIPSNTEAFF
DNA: TGTGCCAGCAGTTTAGGAGGAATTCCCTCGAACACTGAAGCTTTCTTT

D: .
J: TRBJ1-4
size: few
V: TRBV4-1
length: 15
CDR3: CASSQAAGTSEKLFF
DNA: TGCGCCAGCAGCCAAGCAGCAGGGACAAGCGAAAAACTGTTTTTT

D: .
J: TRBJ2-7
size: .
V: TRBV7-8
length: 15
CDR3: CASSSSSGPPYEQYF
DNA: TGTGCCAGCAGCTCATCTTCAGGTCCACCCTACGAGCAGTACTTC

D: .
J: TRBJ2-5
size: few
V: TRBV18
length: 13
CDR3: CASSPTGLETQYF
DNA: TGTGCCAGCTCACCCACCGGGCTGGAGACCCAGTACTTC

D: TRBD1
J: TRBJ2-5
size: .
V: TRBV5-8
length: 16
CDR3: CASSPAGTGGSETQYF
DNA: TGTGCCAGCAGCCCCGCCGGGACAGGGGGCTCAGAGACCCAGTACTTC

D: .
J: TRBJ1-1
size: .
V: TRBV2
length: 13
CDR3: CASSVIQNTEAFF
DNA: TGTGCCAGCAGTGTGATACAGAACACTGAAGCTTTCTTT

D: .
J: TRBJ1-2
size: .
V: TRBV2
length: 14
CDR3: CASRDLRSNYGYTF
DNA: TGTGCCAGCAGGGACCTACGATCTAACTATGGCTACACCTTC

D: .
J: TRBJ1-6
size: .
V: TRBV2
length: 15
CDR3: CASRRRDIGNSPLHF
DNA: TGTGCCAGCAGGAGGCGGGACATTGGAAATTCACCCCTCCACTTT

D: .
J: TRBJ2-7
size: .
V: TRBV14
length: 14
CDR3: CASSPTGIPYEQYF
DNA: TGTGCCAGCAGTCCTACAGGGATCCCCTACGAGCAGTACTTC

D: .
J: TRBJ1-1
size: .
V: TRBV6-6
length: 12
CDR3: CASNTGLTEAFF
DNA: TGTGCCAGCAATACAGGGCTGACTGAAGCTTTCTTT

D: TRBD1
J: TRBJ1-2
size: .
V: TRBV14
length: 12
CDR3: CASSNRGQGYTF
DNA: TGTGCCAGCAGTAACAGGGGGCAAGGCTACACCTTC

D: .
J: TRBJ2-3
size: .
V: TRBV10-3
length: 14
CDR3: CASQEDTSTDTQYF
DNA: TGTGCTAGCCAGGAGGACACTAGCACAGATACGCAGTATTTT

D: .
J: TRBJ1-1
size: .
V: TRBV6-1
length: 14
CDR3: CASTLPDMNTEAFF
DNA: TGTGCCAGTACCCTCCCGGATATGAACACTGAAGCTTTCTTT

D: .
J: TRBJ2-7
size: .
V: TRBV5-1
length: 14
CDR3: CASSREGGTYEQYF
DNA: TGCGCCAGCTCCCGAGAAGGCGGCACCTACGAGCAGTACTTC

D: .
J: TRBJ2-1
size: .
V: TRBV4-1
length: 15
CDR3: CASSPIGTKNNEQFF
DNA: TGCGCCAGCAGTCCCATAGGGACAAAGAACAATGAGCAGTTCTTC

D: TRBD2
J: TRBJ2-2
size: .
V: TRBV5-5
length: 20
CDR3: CASSILPGGSGAANTGELFF
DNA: TGTGCCAGCAGCATCCTCCCTGGGGGTAGCGGGGCCGCGAACACCGGGGAGCTGTTTTTT

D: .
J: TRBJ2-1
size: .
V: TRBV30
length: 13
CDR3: CALDNYSYNEQFF
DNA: TGTGCTCTGGATAACTACTCCTACAATGAGCAGTTCTTC

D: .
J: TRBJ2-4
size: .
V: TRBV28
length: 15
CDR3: CASSLGGLAKNIQYF
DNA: TGTGCCAGCAGTTTAGGGGGGCTAGCCAAAAACATTCAGTACTTC

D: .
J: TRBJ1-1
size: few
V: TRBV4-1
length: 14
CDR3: CASSQRLGNTEAFF
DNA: TGCGCCAGCAGCCAAAGGCTGGGGAACACTGAAGCTTTCTTT

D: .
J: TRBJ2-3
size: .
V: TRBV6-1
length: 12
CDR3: CASSQTTDTQYF
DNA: TGTGCCAGCAGTCAAACCACAGATACGCAGTATTTT

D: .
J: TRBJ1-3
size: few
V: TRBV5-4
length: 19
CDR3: CASSPGPGQSPTSGNTIYF
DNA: TGTGCCAGCAGCCCGGGGCCAGGACAGAGCCCTACCTCTGGAAACACCATATATTTT

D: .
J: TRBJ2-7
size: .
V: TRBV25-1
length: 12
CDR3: CATSTGGGEQYF
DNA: TGTGCCACCTCCACCGGGGGCGGCGAGCAGTACTTC

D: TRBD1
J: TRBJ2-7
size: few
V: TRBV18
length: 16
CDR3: CASSRGQGAKAYEQYF
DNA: TGTGCCAGCTCACGGGGACAGGGGGCGAAGGCCTACGAGCAGTACTTC

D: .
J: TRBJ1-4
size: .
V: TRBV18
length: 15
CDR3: CASSPYPAADEKLFF
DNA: TGTGCCAGCTCACCATACCCGGCAGCAGATGAAAAACTGTTTTTT

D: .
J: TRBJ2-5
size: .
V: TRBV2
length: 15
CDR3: CAIPKRGGVQETQYF
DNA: TGTGCCATACCGAAGAGGGGGGGGGTCCAAGAGACCCAGTACTTC

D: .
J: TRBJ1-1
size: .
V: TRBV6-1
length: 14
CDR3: CASSEGRVIISAFF
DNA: TGTGCCAGCAGTGAAGGCAGGGTCATAATTTCGGCTTTCTTT

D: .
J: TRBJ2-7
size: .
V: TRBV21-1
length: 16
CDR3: CASSLSAGQHSYEQYF
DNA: TGTGCCAGCAGTCTCTCTGCGGGACAGCACTCCTACGAGCAGTACTTC

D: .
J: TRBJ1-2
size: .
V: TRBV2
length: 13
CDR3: CASLGSWGYGYTF
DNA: TGTGCCAGCCTAGGCTCCTGGGGCTATGGCTACACCTTC

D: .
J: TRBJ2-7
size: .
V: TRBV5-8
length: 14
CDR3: CASSRGVPTVEQYF
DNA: TGTGCCAGCAGCAGAGGGGTTCCTACTGTCGAGCAGTACTTC

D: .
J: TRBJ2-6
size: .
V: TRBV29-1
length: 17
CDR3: CSVAGLASKSGANVLTF
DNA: TGCAGCGTAGCTGGACTCGCCTCAAAGTCTGGGGCCAACGTCCTGACTTTC

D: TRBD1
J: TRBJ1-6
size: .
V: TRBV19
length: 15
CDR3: CASSAGTGFYSPLHF
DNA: TGTGCCAGTAGTGCAGGGACAGGGTTTTATTCACCCCTCCACTTT

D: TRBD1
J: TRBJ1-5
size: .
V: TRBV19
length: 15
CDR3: CATLPQGALRQPQHF
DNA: TGTGCCACCCTCCCCCAGGGGGCACTCAGGCAGCCCCAGCATTTT

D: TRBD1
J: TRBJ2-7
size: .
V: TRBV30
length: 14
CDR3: CAWSGWDRAYEQYF
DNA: TGTGCCTGGAGTGGATGGGACAGGGCCTACGAGCAGTACTTC

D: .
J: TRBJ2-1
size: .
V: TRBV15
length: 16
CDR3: CATSSSSGSSYNEQFF
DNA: TGTGCCACCAGCTCCTCCTCGGGAAGCTCCTACAATGAGCAGTTCTTC

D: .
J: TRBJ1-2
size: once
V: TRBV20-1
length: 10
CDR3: CSAANYGYTF
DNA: TGCAGTGCAGCCAACTATGGCTACACCTTC